This T cell receptor beta chain was sequenced during a study of cytomegalovirus exposure and HLA in healthy donors (dated by TCRdb to 2015 to 2018). In terms of the full investigation: In an earlier analysis of 450 to 750 of the donors, about 270 Gb of sequence data and some 100 million unique TCR beta sequences from 150 million to 200 million T cells were reported. A later analysis re-examined previously published TCR beta repertoires from just over 650 donors and added high-resolution HLA genotyping to investigate patterns of TCR occurrence. All discovery cohort repertoires had been generated using a single sequencing platform. Using immunosequencing, the study profiled T cell repertoires from 640 or so subjects and related those repertoires to cytomegalovirus serostatus. In an earlier analysis of 587 of the donors, high-throughput TCR beta sequencing was used to judge whether each TCR beta V gene segment behaved as functional or pseudogenic. About 330 gigabases of sequencing data and around 80 million unique TCR sequences made up an early release that covered several hundred HLA-typed donors. Rather than drawing on any new phenotypic data, the later analysis identified candidate immune exposures from TCR beta sequences and the way those sequences occurred across donors. Along with the approximately 650-subject first cohort, a separate validation cohort of 120 different subjects was used. Roughly 5 DR-DQ haplotypes were handled as single units for association and clustering, since linkage in the cohort was strong. Genome-wide SNP genotypes for about 65% of the 666 donors were used in a later genetic analysis, which treated that subset as a discovery cohort. HLA typing covered class I and class II loci at four-digit resolution. Typing coverage varied by locus: roughly 629-630 donors for A, B, C, DRB1 and DQB1; more than 500 for DQA1; over 600 for DPA1; under 490 for DPB1. Donor age, sex, ethnicity and CMV serostatus were compiled together with the repertoire data. The aim of the study was to test whether cataloging public T cell receptors could identify signatures of past pathogen exposure. The study combined high-throughput TCR immunosequencing, statistical association of individual TCRs with disease status, and machine learning to predict cytomegalovirus infection status. Across 300 to 500 genotyped donors of the cohort, an average of approximately 220,000 unique TCR beta nucleotide sequences per donor were sequenced, and approximately 17% of those sequences were non-productive. Of the roughly 400 genotyped donors, about 80% fell in the genetic ancestry cluster associated with self-reported Caucasian donors. Broad study findings and their caveats: In a later genetic analysis, a missense DCLRE1C variant was associated with V-gene and J-gene trimming of TCR beta chains, and the association was replicated in an independent cohort. While some public TCRs were present in many individuals, most TCR sequences turned up only very rarely across donors. Around 16 rarely observed V segments, including chromosome 9 orphons, were excluded from the earlier analysis of approximately 500 of the donors because counts were too low. In a later analysis, most CMV-associated TCR beta chains were found to appear HLA-restricted, with HLA associations seemingly driven largely by CMV exposure. The classifier was reported to diagnose cytomegalovirus status with high specificity and sensitivity in both the original and validation cohorts. Compared with the approximately 670-donor mean, donors in an Asian-associated ancestry cluster had fewer N-insertions in productive TCRs, according to a later genetic analysis. Immune exposure information for the cohort was limited to CMV serostatus. The sequencing pipeline was judged likely to have produced a cluster of highly shared sequence variants as a technical artifact. A further reported finding was that TCR beta sequences accurately predicted the HLA-A and HLA-B alleles for most subjects in the first cohort. Because HLA typing was missing for some donors at each locus, association tests included only the typed subset. Linkage disequilibrium might explain the correlated functional status among segregating V segments, but an unknown experimental factor could not be ruled out. Because the 87-base-pair reads could not distinguish some IMGT-functional V segments, including TRBV6-2 and TRBV6-3, those segments were excluded. In a later analysis, several top co-occurrence clusters were reported to appear linked to parvovirus B19, influenza, CMV and Epstein-Barr virus. The cohort was sequenced for TCR beta chains only, and without alpha or paired-chain data the features that could be detected were limited. An earlier analysis of approximately 530 of the donors showed that most TCR beta V segments appeared in productive rearrangements either about 87% or about 30% of the time, which broadly matched IMGT annotations. Sequencing depth was assumed to be roughly uniform across donors in the presence/absence analyses, though that assumption may not hold. The authors suggested that the approach could potentially be generalized to other disease states and immunological phenotypes. A later analysis found that TCR association rates varied across HLA loci, with DRB1 alleles showing the most associated TCRs and HLA-C alleles the fewest. The study listed over 150 TCR beta chains as associated with cytomegalovirus. Compared with equally common non-associated chains, HLA-associated TCR beta chains in a later analysis were more clonally expanded and had lower generation probabilities. In vitro tests confirmed that a few of the cytomegalovirus-associated TCR beta chains recognize cytomegalovirus antigens. Specific HLA alleles were associated with 16,951 TCR beta sequences at a false discovery rate of 0.05 in a later analysis. Assigning TCR associations to individual alleles was difficult when HLA alleles, especially DR and DQ, strongly co-occurred.

In the case of this clone: There is no known antigen for this receptor. Per-base quality was not reported, and no clone a single base away is much larger than it.

To prepare the library, the immunoSEQ multiplex PCR assay was applied. A mixture of 60 forward primers for TCR Vbeta segments and 13 reverse primers for TCR Jbeta segments was used in the multiplex PCR. The CDR3 region of rearranged TCR beta genes was amplified from genomic DNA by a multiplex PCR assay. The amplified TCR beta libraries were sequenced on the Illumina HiSeq System as 87-base-pair reads. Processing in the source paper ran as follows. A later analysis tallied roughly 78 million unique TCR beta chains across the 700 or so repertoires, and around 9.9 million of those chains were shared by two or more donors. To remove PCR and sequencing errors, raw reads were error-corrected and collapsed into unique sequences using a nearest-neighbor algorithm that merged closely related sequences. V, D and J gene segments were assigned by aligning CDR3 sequences to IMGT reference sequences. For a sequence to be retained, a match of at least six nucleotides was required to both a V gene segment and a J gene segment. A rearrangement was called productive if the CDR3 had no stop codons and remained in frame with V and J, and every other rearrangement was called non-productive. CDR3 was defined by IMGT convention, running from the second conserved V-encoded cysteine to the conserved J-encoded phenylalanine. The earlier analysis of 587 of the donors excluded any sequence lacking an unambiguous match to a single V gene segment. In an earlier analysis of approximately 610 of the donors, V segments were called functional above 56.7% productive rearrangements and were called segregating when the between-donor standard deviation exceeded 5%. A statistical classification framework was built to diagnose cytomegalovirus status from the catalog of TCR beta chain sequences. In a later analysis, TCR nucleotide sequences were compared against IMGT/GENE-DB human TR gene sequences so that V and J genes could be assigned. The TCRdist pipeline was used in a later analysis to assign CDR3 sequences and most-parsimonious VDJ recombination scenarios. In a later analysis, each TCR beta chain was defined by its CDR3 amino acid sequence together with its V-gene family, and reads without a unique V-gene family were excluded. In a later analysis, several hundred highly shared, low-generation-probability nucleotide sequences were removed to address suspected cross-contamination and a sequencing artifact. In a later analysis, a clonal expansion index for each public chain was calculated from normalized within-repertoire ranks of inferred template counts. A later analysis computed generation probabilities with a VDJ recombination model fitted to out-of-frame rearrangements, and checked the results against IGoR. A later analysis scored TCR-TCR, TCR-HLA and TCR-CMV co-occurrence with hypergeometric tests, applying a repertoire-size bias correction to TCR pairs. To estimate false discovery rates, a later analysis permuted the HLA or CMV assignments 20 times. In a later analysis, co-occurring TCRs were grouped with DBSCAN, and TCRdist sequence similarity was added when clustering was performed within HLA-allele-positive subsets. Repertoires with fewer than 30,000 or more than 120,000 public chains were left out of co-occurrence clustering, as were a handful of repertoires with anomalous nucleotide sharing. In TCRdb, the immuneACCESS table is reduced to in-frame sequences with V and J assigned. These tables do not hold every clone; where another copy was compared, an unresolved V gene accounts for under half, and the others remain unexplained. V, J and clone size reflect that table, while D and trimming were determined from the DNA. The sample table shows 60,000 to 75,000 clones, and approximately 79% are seen once. Together, the top ten hold about an eighth of the sample.

Measured from the cysteine to the phenylalanine, the CDR3 is 16 residues long. Only CDR3 DNA is held: 48 bases, read in frame from base 1. The germline V gene (reference sequence) yields PRHDT for CDR1 and FYEKMQ for CDR2. V is shortened by 4 bases, J by 4 bases, and the region joining them spans 19 bases. The cohort consisted of more than 650 healthy bone marrow donors. At the time of sampling, all cohort members were nominally healthy, though unrecorded immune exposures were likely present. The donor tested CMV seropositive and was one of the 289 seropositive cohort members. Every donor gave a peripheral blood sample, and the peripheral blood mononuclear cells from that sample were used for TCR beta sequencing. Genomic DNA was extracted from the blood cell samples with the Qiagen DNeasy Blood Extraction Kit.

The V and J segments used are TRBV13 and TRBJ1-1, with a weak D call of TRBD1 (6 bases match). The sequencing sample was made of PBMCs. This TCR was recovered from a woman between 40 and 50 years old in good health and CMV-seropositive. The DNA sequence reads TGTGCCAGCAGCTGGTTGGGGGCCACCCTGGGCACTGAAGCTTTCTTT. Translated, it reads CASSWLGATLGTEAFF.